These T cell receptor beta chains were read from a single sample in a study of T cells in Graves' hyperthyroidism and ophthalmopathy. TCRdb used MiXCR to reprocess the multiplex PCR reads, holding one entry per CDR3 protein. The data show about 500,000 distinct CDR3 sequences, with 46% seen just once and about 45% held by the top ten. What was sequenced was peripheral blood or thyroid tissue (not recorded which). Receptors were obtained from an adult woman with Graves' disease, either hyperthyroidism or ophthalmopathy (not recorded which). The CDR3 runs from the conserved cysteine through the conserved F or W. D genes are given only for firm matches. The size field is filled for only some rows; it gives once, few, many or a size class.

D,J,size,V,DNA,CDR3
TRBD1,TRBJ2-6,-,TRBV24-1,TGTGCCACCAGTGATTTGGGGACAGGGGGTCTACAAGTCCTGACTTTC,CATSDLGTGGLQVLTF
TRBD1,TRBJ1-2,-,TRBV15,TGTGCCACCAGCCCCCGGCGAGATAGGGACAGGGGAGGCTACACCTTC,CATSPRRDRDRGGYTF
-,TRBJ1-1,many,TRBV20-1,TGCAGTGCGACCAAGGCGGGACGGATGAACACTGAAGCTTTCTTT,CSATKAGRMNTEAFF
-,TRBJ2-1,few,TRBV24-1,TGTGCCACCAGTGATCCAAGCGAGACCTACAATGAGCAGTTCTTC,CATSDPSETYNEQFF
-,TRBJ1-1,-,TRBV14,TGTGCCAGCAGCCAGGGGTACGCTTTCTTT,CASSQGYAFF
-,TRBJ1-5,few,TRBV19,TGTGCCACCATGGCAGGGAGCAATCAGCCCCAGCATTTT,CATMAGSNQPQHF
-,TRBJ2-7,-,TRBV10-3,TGTGCCATCAGTGAGTATAAGTCCTACGAGGAGTACTTC,CAISEYKSYEEYF
-,TRBJ2-5,many,TRBV6-5,TGTGCCAGCAGTAACCCCGGGGCGGAGACCCAGTACTTC,CASSNPGAETQYF
-,TRBJ1-4,-,TRBV19,TGTGCCAGTAGTAAGGACGGGGCAACGGGCCGAAATGAAAAACTGTTTTTT,CASSKDGATGRNEKLFF
-,TRBJ1-1,many,TRBV7-2,TGTGCCAGCAGCTTAGACGTTGGCAGGGTGGAGACTGAAGCTTTCTTT,CASSLDVGRVETEAFF
-,TRBJ2-5,-,TRBV12-3/TRBV12-4,TGTGCCAGCAGTTTAGATACAGGGATACAAGAGACCCAGTACTTC,CASSLDTGIQETQYF
-,TRBJ2-7,-,TRBV15,TGTGCCACCAGCAGGGAGGGGGACTACGAGCAGTACTTC,CATSREGDYEQYF
-,TRBJ2-7,-,TRBV25-1,TGTGCCAGCAGTGAATGGGGCCACTACTACGAGCAGTACTTC,CASSEWGHYYEQYF
-,TRBJ1-1,-,TRBV19,TGTGCCAGTATGGGGACATCGAACACTGAAGCTTTCTTT,CASMGTSNTEAFF
-,TRBJ2-7,many,TRBV29-1,TGCAGCGTTGAAGAAAGCGCCTACGAGCAGTACTTC,CSVEESAYEQYF
-,TRBJ1-3,-,TRBV7-3,TGTGCCAGCAGCCCAGGGGTGCGGAACACCATATATTTT,CASSPGVRNTIYF
TRBD1,TRBJ2-7,-,TRBV2,TGTGCCAGCAGTGGTACAGGGGGCGGTGGGTATTACGAGCAGTACTTC,CASSGTGGGGYYEQYF
-,TRBJ2-7,-,TRBV4-2,TGTGCCAGCAGCCCCGAGGGTGGGGGACAATCCTACGAGCAGAACTTC,CASSPEGGGQSYEQNF
-,TRBJ1-3,many,TRBV9,TGTGCCAGCAGCGGCAGCTCCGGGACCGCCTCTGGAAACACCATATATTTT,CASSGSSGTASGNTIYF
TRBD2,TRBJ2-5,-,TRBV25-1,TGTGCCAGCAGTGAGAGACTGAGAAAGGAGCGGGAAGGAGGGAGAGAGACCCAGTACTTC,CASSERLRKEREGGRETQYF
TRBD2,TRBJ2-7,-,TRBV9,TGTGCCAGCAGCCCTAGGGTAGGGACTAGCGGGCGTCACGAGCAGTACTTC,CASSPRVGTSGRHEQYF
-,TRBJ2-7,many,TRBV5-1,TGCGCCAGCAACCCACGAGGGGGAGGCAACGAGCAGTACTTC,CASNPRGGGNEQYF
-,TRBJ1-3,-,TRBV7-9,TGTGCCAGCGCGGAGGGGACGTCCGGAAACACCATATATTTT,CASAEGTSGNTIYF
-,TRBJ2-2,-,TRBV5-5,TGTGCCAGCAGTCAAGGACTCGGGACCGGGGAGCTGTTTTTT,CASSQGLGTGELFF
-,TRBJ1-2,many,TRBV29-1,TGCAGCGTCGCGCGCGGGGGGGGAATCGGCTACACCTTC,CSVARGGGIGYTF
-,TRBJ2-7,-,TRBV7-8,TGTGCCAGCAGGGTCTACCTCGGGGAGCAGTACTTC,CASRVYLGEQYF
-,TRBJ1-2,-,TRBV20-1,TGCAGCGATGCCCGACATGCCCATTTTAACTATGGCTACACCTTC,CSDARHAHFNYGYTF
-,TRBJ1-1,many,TRBV6-2/TRBV6-3,TGTGCCAGTTCAACAGGGTCGAGCACTGAAGCTTTCTTT,CASSTGSSTEAFF
-,TRBJ2-7,many,TRBV20-1,TGCAGTGCTAGAGCGGGATCTGATGTCACCTACGAGCAGTACTTC,CSARAGSDVTYEQYF
TRBD2,TRBJ2-6,many,TRBV19,TGTGCCAGTACCCTTCGGGGGGAGGGCATCTCTGGGGCCAACGTCCTGACTTTC,CASTLRGEGISGANVLTF
TRBD1,TRBJ2-7,-,TRBV5-5,TGTGCCAGCGGGGACAGGGCCACCTACGAGCAGTACTTC,CASGDRATYEQYF
-,TRBJ1-1,-,TRBV5-5,TGTGCCAGCAGCTTCACGACAGGACCTGGCACTGAAGCTTTCTTT,CASSFTTGPGTEAFF
TRBD1,TRBJ2-7,-,TRBV20-1,TGCAGTGGGACAGGGATCCCAAATTCCTACGAGCAGTACTTC,CSGTGIPNSYEQYF
-,TRBJ2-7,once,TRBV29-1,TGCAGTTTGTATCAGGGTCTCGACGAGCAGTACTTC,CSLYQGLDEQYF
-,TRBJ2-2,-,TRBV6-2/TRBV6-3,TGTGCCAGCAACTTACCGGTCGTCACCGGGGAGCTGTTTTTT,CASNLPVVTGELFF
TRBD1,TRBJ1-2,few,TRBV20-1,TGCAGTCTTAACAGGGGAGCTATTGGCTACACCTTC,CSLNRGAIGYTF
TRBD1,TRBJ2-7,-,TRBV10-2,TGCGCCAGCAGTGAAGGGACAGGGACCTACGAGCAGTACTTC,CASSEGTGTYEQYF
-,TRBJ2-3,-,TRBV10-3,TGTGCCATCACCGGCGAGACCTCCACAGATACGCAGTATTTT,CAITGETSTDTQYF
-,TRBJ1-6,many,TRBV7-6,TGTGCCAGCAGCTTAGCGGCAGGGCAATCACCCCTCCACTTT,CASSLAAGQSPLHF
-,TRBJ1-1,few,TRBV4-1,TGCGCCAGCAGCCAAGTCCCCAACACTGAAGCTTTCTTT,CASSQVPNTEAFF
-,TRBJ1-2,few,TRBV6-4,TGTGCCAGCAGCCCTTCAAACCCTTGGGACTATGGCTACACCTTC,CASSPSNPWDYGYTF